A single sample is the source of the 13 T cell receptor beta chains below, sequenced in a study of monozygotic twins with inflammatory bowel disease. TCRdb reprocessed the 5' RACE reads and stores each CDR3 protein as one record, lacking DNA. Listed are 350,000 to 550,000 distinct CDR3 sequences; 2% to 2.5% falls within the top ten. Specimen: blood. The receptor source for this set is a human donor with ulcerative colitis or Crohn's disease, or a healthy co-twin of an affected twin (not recorded which).

CDR3 amino acids: CASSFIGFTDTQYF. The chain links TRBV12-3 or TRBV12-4 to TRBJ2-3. The CDR3 consists of 14 residues.

The chain links TRBV6-1 to TRBJ2-2; TCRdb selects TRBD1, and the lack of DNA leaves this call unchecked. Germline V gene lookup returns CDR1 MNHNS and CDR2 SASEGT. The CDR3 consists of 15 residues. The CDR3 sequence is CASSPGVTGTGELFF.

This chain links TRBV29-1 with TRBJ1-5. Germline CDR1 SQVTM, CDR2 ANQGSEA. This CDR3 is 11 amino acids long. The CDR3 loop reads CSVGEGDLQHF.

The chain employs TRBV7-9 and TRBJ1-5; TCRdb's D call of TRBD1 is untestable without DNA. Germline assignment: CDR1 SEHNR and CDR2 FQNEAQ (reference sequence). The length of the CDR3 is 13 residues. CDR3 in amino acids: CASSWGENQPQHF.

J is TRBJ2-1 and V is TRBV11-1; as DNA is missing, the TRBD2 call by TCRdb cannot be tested. CDR1 and CDR2 (germline): SGHAT, FQDESV (reference sequence). The CDR3 runs to 16 residues. The CDR3 spells CASSQKAGSQLNEQFF.

The genes are TRBV5-1 and TRBJ2-3; TCRdb calls TRBD2, which cannot be checked without DNA. Germline V gene data show CDR1 as SGHRS and CDR2 as YFSETQ. The CDR3 is 15 amino acids. The CDR3 loop reads CASSLVARGTDTQYF.

This chain joins TRBV14 and TRBJ2-7; the TRBD2 assignment by TCRdb is unverifiable without DNA. The CDR3 covers 15 residues. Germline values: CDR1 SGHDN, CDR2 FVKESK. CDR3 residues: CASSRRDFYSYEQYF.

The V and J genes are TRBV7-9 and TRBJ2-1. CDR1 is SEHNR and CDR2 is FQNEAQ in the germline V gene (reference sequence). This CDR3 has 14 residues. The CDR3 protein is CASSLAGATNEQFF.

The gene calls are TRBV20-1 and TRBJ2-7; as DNA is missing, the TRBD2 call by TCRdb cannot be tested. This CDR3 has 15 amino acids. The germline V gene encodes CDR1 DFQATT and CDR2 SNEGSKA (reference sequence). The CDR3 sequence: CSAPQPLGFAYEQYF.

This chain joins TRBV7-2 and TRBJ2-1. Germline V gives CDR1 SGHTA, CDR2 FQGNSA. This CDR3 is built from 13 residues. Here the CDR3 reads CASSLGGKREQFF.

The chain links TRBV2 to TRBJ1-1. The CDR3 totals 14 residues. CDR1 is SNHLY, CDR2 FYNNEI, per germline. CDR3 amino acids: CASSEEVGNTEAFF.

V and J are TRBV6-6 and TRBJ1-4. This CDR3 is 13 amino acids long. Germline assignment: CDR1 MNHNY and CDR2 SVGAGI (reference sequence). CDR3: CASSDGLNEKLFF.

The chain uses TRBV7-2 and TRBJ2-7; TCRdb's D call of TRBD1 is untestable without DNA. CDR1 is SGHTA, CDR2 FQGNSA, per germline. CDR3 length: 15 residues. The CDR3 region is CASSLVPGGSAEQYF. Based on the CDR3 plus reference TRBV7-2 and TRBJ2-7, the full variable domain is GAGVSQSPSNKVTEKGKDVELRCDPISGHTALYWYRQSLGQGLEFLIYFQGNSAPDKSGLPSDRFSAERTGGSVSTLTIQRTQQEDSAVYLCASSLVPGGSAEQYFGPGTRLTVT.